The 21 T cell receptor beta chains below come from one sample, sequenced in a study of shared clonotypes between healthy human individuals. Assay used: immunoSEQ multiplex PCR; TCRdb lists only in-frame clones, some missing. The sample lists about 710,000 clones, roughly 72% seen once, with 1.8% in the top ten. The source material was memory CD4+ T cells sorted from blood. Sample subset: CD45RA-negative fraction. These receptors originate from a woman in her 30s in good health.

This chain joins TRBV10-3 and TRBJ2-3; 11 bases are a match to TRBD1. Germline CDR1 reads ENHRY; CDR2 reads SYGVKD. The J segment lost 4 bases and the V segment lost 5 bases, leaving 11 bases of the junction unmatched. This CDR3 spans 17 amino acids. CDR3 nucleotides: TGTGCCATCAGTCGCCGACCGGGGACAGGGGGAGCAGATACGCAGTATTTT. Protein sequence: CAISRRPGTGGADTQYF.

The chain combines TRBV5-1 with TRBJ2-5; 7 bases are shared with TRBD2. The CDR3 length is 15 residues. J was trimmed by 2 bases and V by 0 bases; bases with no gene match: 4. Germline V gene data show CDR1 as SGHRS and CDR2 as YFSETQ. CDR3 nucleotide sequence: TGCGCCAGCAGCTTGGTCGGGGGGTCTCAAGAGACCCAGTACTTC. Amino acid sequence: CASSLVGGSQETQYF.

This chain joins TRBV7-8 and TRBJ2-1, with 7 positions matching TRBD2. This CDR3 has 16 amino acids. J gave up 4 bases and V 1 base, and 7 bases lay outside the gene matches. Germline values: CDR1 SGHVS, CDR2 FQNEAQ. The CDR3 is CASSLVLASGYNEQFF. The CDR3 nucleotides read TGTGCCAGCAGCTTAGTATTGGCTAGCGGATACAATGAGCAGTTCTTC.

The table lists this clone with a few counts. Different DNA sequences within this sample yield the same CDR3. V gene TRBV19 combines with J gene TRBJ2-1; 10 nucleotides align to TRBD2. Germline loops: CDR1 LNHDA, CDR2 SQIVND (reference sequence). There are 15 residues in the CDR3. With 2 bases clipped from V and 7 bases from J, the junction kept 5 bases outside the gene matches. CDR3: CASSIQAGGRNEQFF. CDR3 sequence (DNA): TGTGCCAGTAGTATACAAGCGGGAGGGCGAAATGAGCAGTTCTTC.

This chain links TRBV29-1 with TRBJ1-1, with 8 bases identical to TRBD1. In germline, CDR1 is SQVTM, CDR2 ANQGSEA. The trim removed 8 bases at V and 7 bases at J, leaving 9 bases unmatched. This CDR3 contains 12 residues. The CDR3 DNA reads TGCAGCACTGATAGGACAGGGAATGAAGCTTTCTTT. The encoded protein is CSTDRTGNEAFF. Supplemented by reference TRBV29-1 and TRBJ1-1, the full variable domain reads SAVISQKPSRDICQRGTSLTIQCQVDSQVTMMFWYRQQPGQSLTLIATANQGSEATYESGFVIDKFPISRPNLTFSTLTVSNMSPEDSSIYLCSTDRTGNEAFFGQGTRLTVV.

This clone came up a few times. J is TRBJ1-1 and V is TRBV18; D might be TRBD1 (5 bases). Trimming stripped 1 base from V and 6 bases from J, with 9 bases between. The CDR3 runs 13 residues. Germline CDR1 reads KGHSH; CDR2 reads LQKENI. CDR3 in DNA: TGTGCCAGCTCACCACTCCAGACAGCTGAAGCTTTCTTT. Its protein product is CASSPLQTAEAFF. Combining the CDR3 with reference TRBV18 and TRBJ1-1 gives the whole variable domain NAGVMQNPRHLVRRRGQEARLRCSPMKGHSHVYWYRQLPEEGLKFMVYLQKENIIDESGMPKERFSAEFPKEGPSILRIQQVVRGDSAAYFCASSPLQTAEAFFGQGTRLTVV.

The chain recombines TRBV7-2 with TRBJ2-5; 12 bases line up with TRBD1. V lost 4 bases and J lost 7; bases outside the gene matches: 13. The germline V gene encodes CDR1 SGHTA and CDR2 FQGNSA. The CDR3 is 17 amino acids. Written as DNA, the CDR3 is TGTGCCAGCAGCTCAGGGGGGACAGGGGGCAGAAAAGGGACCCAGTACTTC. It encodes CASSSGGTGGRKGTQYF.

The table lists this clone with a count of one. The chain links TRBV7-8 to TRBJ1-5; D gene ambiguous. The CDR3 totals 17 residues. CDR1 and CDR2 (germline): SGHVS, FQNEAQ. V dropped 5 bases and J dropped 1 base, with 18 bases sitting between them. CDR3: CASSPTRTDLSNQPQHF. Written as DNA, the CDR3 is TGTGCCAGCAGCCCAACCCGAACCGACTTGAGCAATCAGCCCCAGCATTTT.

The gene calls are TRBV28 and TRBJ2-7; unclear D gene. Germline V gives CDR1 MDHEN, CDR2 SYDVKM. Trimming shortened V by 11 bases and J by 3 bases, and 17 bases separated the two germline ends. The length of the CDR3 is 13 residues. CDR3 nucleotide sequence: TGTGCCTCAGGTGTGGACGGGCTCTACGAGCAGTACTTC. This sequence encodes CASGVDGLYEQYF.

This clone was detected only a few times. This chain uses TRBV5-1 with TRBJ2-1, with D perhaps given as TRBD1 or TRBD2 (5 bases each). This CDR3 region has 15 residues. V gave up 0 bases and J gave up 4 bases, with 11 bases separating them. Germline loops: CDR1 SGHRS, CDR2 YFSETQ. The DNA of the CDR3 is TGCGCCAGCAGCTTGGGTCTAGAGGGGTACAATGAGCAGTTCTTC. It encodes CASSLGLEGYNEQFF.

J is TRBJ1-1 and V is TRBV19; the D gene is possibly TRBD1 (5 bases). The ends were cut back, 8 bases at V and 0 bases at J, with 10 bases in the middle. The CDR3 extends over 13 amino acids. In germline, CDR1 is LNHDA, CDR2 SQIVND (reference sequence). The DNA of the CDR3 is TGTGCCAGTGGCTCACAGGTGAACACTGAAGCTTTCTTT. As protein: CASGSQVNTEAFF.

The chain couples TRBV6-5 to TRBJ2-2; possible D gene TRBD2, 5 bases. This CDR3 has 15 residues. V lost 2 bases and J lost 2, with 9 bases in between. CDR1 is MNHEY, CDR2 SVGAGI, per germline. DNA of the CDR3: TGTGCCAGCAGTTACGAGGGCCATAACACCGGGGAGCTGTTTTTT. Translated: CASSYEGHNTGELFF.

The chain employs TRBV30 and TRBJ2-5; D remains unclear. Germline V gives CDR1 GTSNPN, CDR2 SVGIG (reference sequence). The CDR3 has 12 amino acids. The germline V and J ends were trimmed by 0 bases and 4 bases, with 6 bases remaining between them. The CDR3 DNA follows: TGTGCCTGGAGTGTATCCCTAGAGACCCAGTACTTC. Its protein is CAWSVSLETQYF. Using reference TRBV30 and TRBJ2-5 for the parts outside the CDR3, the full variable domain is SQTIHQWPATLVQPVGSPLSLECTVEGTSNPNLYWYRQAAGRGLQLLFYSVGIGQISSEVPQNLSASRPQDRQFILSSKKLLLSDSGFYLCAWSVSLETQYFGPGTRLLVL.

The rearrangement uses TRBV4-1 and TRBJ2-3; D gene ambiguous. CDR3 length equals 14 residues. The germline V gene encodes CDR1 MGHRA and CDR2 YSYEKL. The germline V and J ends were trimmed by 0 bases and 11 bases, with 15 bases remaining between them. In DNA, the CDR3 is TGCGCCAGCAGCCAAGACGTCCAAGGGATGGAGCAGTATTTT. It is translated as CASSQDVQGMEQYF.

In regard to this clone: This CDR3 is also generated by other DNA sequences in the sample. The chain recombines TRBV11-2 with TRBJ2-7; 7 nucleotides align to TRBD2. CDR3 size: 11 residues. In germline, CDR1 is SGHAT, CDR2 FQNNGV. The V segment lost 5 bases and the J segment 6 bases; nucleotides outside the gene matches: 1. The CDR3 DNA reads TGTGCCAGCAGCCGCGGGGGCGAGCAGTACTTC. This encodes CASSRGGEQYF.

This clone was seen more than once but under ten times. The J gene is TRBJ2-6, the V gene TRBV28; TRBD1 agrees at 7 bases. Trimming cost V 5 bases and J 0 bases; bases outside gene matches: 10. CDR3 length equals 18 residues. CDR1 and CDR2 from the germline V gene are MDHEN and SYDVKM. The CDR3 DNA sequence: TGTGCCAGCAGTCCTGTACCGGGACAGAGCTCTGGGGCCAACGTCCTGACTTTC. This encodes CASSPVPGQSSGANVLTF.

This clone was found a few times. This CDR3 reads CASSSQGTHSEKLFF. The DNA for the CDR3 is TGCGCCAGCAGCTCACAGGGAACCCATTCTGAAAAACTGTTTTTT. V and J are TRBV5-1 and TRBJ1-4; TRBD1 is a possible D gene (6 bases). Germline loops: CDR1 SGHRS, CDR2 YFSETQ. The ends were cut back, 3 bases at V and 7 bases at J, with 16 bases in the middle. The CDR3 totals 15 residues.

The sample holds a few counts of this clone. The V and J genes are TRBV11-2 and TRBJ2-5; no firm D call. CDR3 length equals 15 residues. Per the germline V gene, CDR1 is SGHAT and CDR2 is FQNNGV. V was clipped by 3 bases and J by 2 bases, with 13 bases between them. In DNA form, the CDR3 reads TGTGCCAGCAGCTTCGGCAGGACCCAACAAGAGACCCAGTACTTC. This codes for CASSFGRTQQETQYF.

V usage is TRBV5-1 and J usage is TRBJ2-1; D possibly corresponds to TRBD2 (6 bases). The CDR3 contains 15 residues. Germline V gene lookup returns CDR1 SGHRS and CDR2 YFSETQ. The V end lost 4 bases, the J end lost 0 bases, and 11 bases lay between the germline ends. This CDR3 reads CASSRDSGSYNEQFF. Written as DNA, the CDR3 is TGCGCCAGCAGCCGGGACTCTGGCTCCTACAATGAGCAGTTCTTC.

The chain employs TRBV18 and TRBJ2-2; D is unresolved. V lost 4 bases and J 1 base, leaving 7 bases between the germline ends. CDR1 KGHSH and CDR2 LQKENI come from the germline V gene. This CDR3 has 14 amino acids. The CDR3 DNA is TGTGCCAGCTCACAAGACGGGAACACCGGGGAGCTGTTTTTT. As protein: CASSQDGNTGELFF.

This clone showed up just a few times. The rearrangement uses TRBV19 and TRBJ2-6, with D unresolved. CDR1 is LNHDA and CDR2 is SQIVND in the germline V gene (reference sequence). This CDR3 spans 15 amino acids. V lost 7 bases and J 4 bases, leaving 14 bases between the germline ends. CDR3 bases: TGTGCCAGTACAGGTATAGGTTCCGGGGCCAACGTCCTGACTTTC. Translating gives CASTGIGSGANVLTF.